These 25 T cell receptor beta chains originate from one sample sequenced in a study of blood T cell repertoires in COVID-19. TCRdb's copy holds only in-frame clones and misses some; the assay was immunoSEQ multiplex PCR. The sample lists about 34,000 clones, 93% occurring once. Material: peripheral blood. These receptors all come from a human donor in a cohort sampled during active COVID-19.

This clone has just one count. The V gene is TRBV19, the J gene TRBJ2-3, with 14 positions matching TRBD2. V trimming: 7 bases; J trimming: 3 bases; junction bases outside the gene matches: 12. Per the germline V gene, CDR1 is LNHDA and CDR2 is SQIVND (reference sequence). The CDR3 is made up of 18 amino acids. CDR3 sequence: CASTLEGLAGGSTDTQYF. The CDR3, as DNA: TGTGCCAGTACCCTGGAAGGACTAGCGGGAGGATCGACAGATACGCAGTATTTT.

This chain connects TRBV3-1 (or the pseudogene TRBV3-2) to TRBJ1-2; maybe TRBD1 (5 bases). CDR1 is LGHDT and CDR2 is YNNKEL in the germline V gene (reference sequence). This CDR3 comprises 13 residues. The ends were cut back, 1 base at V and 8 bases at J, with 11 bases in the middle. CDR3 region: CASSQAGGEGYTF. For the CDR3, the DNA is TGTGCCAGCAGCCAAGCGGGGGGGGAGGGCTACACCTTC.

This chain links TRBV14 with TRBJ1-1, with 9 bases aligning to TRBD1. This CDR3 spans 15 amino acids. Germline CDR1 SGHDN, CDR2 FVKESK. V gave up 3 bases and J gave up 4 bases; unmatched junction bases: 6. In DNA form, the CDR3 reads TGTGCCAGCAGCCAGGTGGGACAGGGCCTCACTGAAGCTTTCTTT. Translating gives CASSQVGQGLTEAFF.

The V and J genes are TRBV19 and TRBJ1-5; the D is unclear. Germline CDR1 is LNHDA and CDR2 is SQIVND (reference sequence). This CDR3 region has 14 residues. V lost 2 bases, J lost 5 bases, and 10 bases lay in between. In DNA, the CDR3 is TGTGCCAGTAGTATAAGTTCTACGGATCAGCCCCAGCATTTT. Translated, it gives CASSISSTDQPQHF.

The chain couples TRBV5-1 to TRBJ2-1; 11 bases are shared with TRBD2. The CDR3 totals 16 residues. Germline V gene sequence: CDR1 SGHRS, CDR2 YFSETQ. V gave up 4 bases and J gave up 6 bases; unmatched junction bases: 9. As DNA, the CDR3 is TGCGCCAGCAGCCTGAAGACTAGCGGGAATCCCAATGAGCAGTTCTTC. This gives the protein CASSLKTSGNPNEQFF.

The J gene is TRBJ1-1, the V gene TRBV4-1; TRBD1 agrees at 9 bases. The V and J ends lost 4 bases and 4 bases, in that order; junction bases with no gene match: 13. This CDR3 has 17 amino acids. Germline loops: CDR1 MGHRA, CDR2 YSYEKL. CDR3 residues: CASSRQPGQGHRTEAFF. Here the CDR3 DNA reads TGCGCCAGCAGCCGGCAACCGGGACAGGGTCATCGCACTGAAGCTTTCTTT.

This chain connects TRBV5-4 to TRBJ1-3; a possible D gene is TRBD1 (6 bases). CDR3 length: 14 residues. Trimming removed 4 bases at V and 2 bases at J, with 10 bases between. In germline, CDR1 is SGHNT, CDR2 YYREEE (reference sequence). The CDR3, as DNA: TGTGCCAGCAGCCTGGGACAAGCTGGAAACACCATATATTTT. This sequence encodes CASSLGQAGNTIYF.

This rearrangement joins TRBV28 to TRBJ2-7; D is ambiguous. Per germline, CDR1 MDHEN and CDR2 SYDVKM. V was trimmed by 3 bases and J by 4 bases, leaving 7 bases between them. The CDR3 contains 12 residues. In nucleotides, the CDR3 is TGTGCCAGCAGTTTGCTGCGGTACGAGCAGTACTTC. It is translated as CASSLLRYEQYF.

V and J are TRBV19 and TRBJ1-5; 9 bases are shared with TRBD1. CDR1 and CDR2 from the germline V gene are LNHDA and SQIVND (reference sequence). CDR3 size: 14 residues. With V trimmed by 6 bases and J by 7 bases, 7 bases remained unmatched. CDR3 residues: CASRTGTGNQPQHF. The CDR3 nucleotides read TGTGCCAGTAGAACCGGGACAGGGAACCAGCCCCAGCATTTT. Combining the CDR3 with reference TRBV19 and TRBJ1-5 gives the whole variable domain DGGITQSPKYLFRKEGQNVTLSCEQNLNHDAMYWYRQDPGQGLRLIYYSQIVNDFQKGDIAEGYSVSREKKESFPLTVTSAQKNPTAFYLCASRTGTGNQPQHFGDGTRLSIL.

The V call is TRBV7-6, the J call TRBJ1-3, with D unclear. Germline V gene lookup returns CDR1 SGHVS and CDR2 FNYEAQ. V was cut by 0 bases and J by 0 bases, with 6 bases left in between. This CDR3 region has 15 residues. The CDR3 nucleotides read TGTGCCAGCAGCTTAGCACAGAGCTCTGGAAACACCATATATTTT. Residues: CASSLAQSSGNTIYF.

The gene calls are TRBV2 and TRBJ2-4, with D tentatively TRBD1 (5 bases). V was cut by 6 bases and J by 7 bases, with 22 bases left in between. CDR1 SNHLY and CDR2 FYNNEI come from the germline V gene. The CDR3 consists of 16 residues. The chain's CDR3 is CASRPRVGAPRNIQYF. In nucleotides, the CDR3 is TGTGCCAGCAGACCCCGGGTAGGGGCCCCCAGGAACATTCAGTACTTC.

The chain uses TRBV7-8 and TRBJ2-7, with 7 bases fitting TRBD2. The V gene end was trimmed by 2 bases and the J gene end by 4 bases; junction bases not matched to a gene: 5. Germline V gene sequence: CDR1 SGHVS, CDR2 FQNEAQ. The CDR3 contains 14 residues. DNA of the CDR3: TGTGCCAGCAGCTTATATGGGGGGGGTTACGAGCAGTACTTC. This codes for CASSLYGGGYEQYF.

Notes on this clone: At one end the junction does not follow the germline gene, possibly because of a read error. The chain is built from TRBV7-7 and TRBJ2-2; 10 nucleotides line up with TRBD2. The CDR3 has 16 amino acids. Germline V lookup: CDR1 SSHAT, CDR2 FNYEAQ (reference sequence). The CDR3 nucleotides read TGTGCTAGCAGCTTAGGGCTAGCGGGAGACCCCGGGGAGCTGTTTTTT. Translated, it gives CASSLGLAGDPGELFF. The entire variable domain, with the rest obtained from reference TRBV7-7 and TRBJ2-2, is as follows: GAGVSQSPRYKVTKRGQDVTLRCDPISSHATLYWYQQALGQGPEFLTYFNYEAQPDKSGLPSDRFSAERPEGSISTLTIQRTEQRDSAMYRCASSLGLAGDPGELFFGEGSRLTVL.

The chain carries TRBV19 and TRBJ1-1, with D unclear. From germline, CDR1 is LNHDA and CDR2 SQIVND (reference sequence). This CDR3 has 13 amino acids. V gave up 5 bases and J gave up 1 base, with 8 bases separating them. The CDR3 is CASSYAGNTEAFF. The CDR3 nucleotides read TGTGCCAGTAGTTACGCAGGGAACACTGAAGCTTTCTTT.

The genes are TRBV7-8 and TRBJ2-3, with a tentative D call TRBD2 (6 bases). This CDR3 has 18 amino acids. Trimming left V 6 bases short and J 0 bases short, with 22 bases between. CDR1 is SGHVS, CDR2 FQNEAQ, per germline. This CDR3 reads CASRPRGTYKNSTDTQYF. CDR3 DNA sequence: TGTGCCAGCAGGCCGCGGGGAACATACAAGAATAGCACAGATACGCAGTATTTT.

The rearrangement joins TRBV11-3 to TRBJ2-2, with D uncertain. This CDR3 spans 13 amino acids. V was clipped by 4 bases and J by 3 bases, with 6 bases between them. CDR1 is SGHNT and CDR2 is YENEEA in the germline V gene. The CDR3 sequence: CASSSRDTGELFF. CDR3 in DNA: TGTGCCAGCAGCTCCCGGGACACCGGGGAGCTGTTTTTT.

The J gene is TRBJ1-2, the V gene TRBV28; perhaps TRBD1 as D (6 bases). Germline V gene lookup returns CDR1 MDHEN and CDR2 SYDVKM. The CDR3 is 13 residues long. The V end was cut by 7 bases, the J end by 5 bases, with 14 bases between. DNA of the CDR3: TGTGCCAGCACAGGGGCAGGGAAATATGGCTACACCTTC. This codes for CASTGAGKYGYTF.

The chain combines TRBV28 with TRBJ1-2; 9 nucleotides align to TRBD1. Trimming at V came to 8 bases and at J to 4 bases, leaving 8 bases not matched to a gene. The CDR3 contains 14 residues. Germline CDR1 and CDR2: MDHEN and SYDVKM. CDR3 bases: TGTGCCAGCTGGCTACCGGGACAGGGCTATGGCTACACCTTC. Its protein is CASWLPGQGYGYTF.

The rearrangement uses TRBV5-4 and TRBJ1-2; TRBD1 agrees at 8 bases. The CDR3 is made up of 18 amino acids. Unmatched junction bases numbered 16, after V lost 2 bases and J lost 4 bases. The germline CDR1 and CDR2 sequences are SGHNT and YYREEE (reference sequence). Here the CDR3 DNA reads TGTGCCAGCAGCTTCGGTTTGGGACAGGAGACTCTGCCCTATGGCTACACCTTC. Amino acid sequence: CASSFGLGQETLPYGYTF.

The rearrangement links TRBV9 to TRBJ2-7, with D perhaps matching TRBD1 (6 bases). The germline V gene encodes CDR1 SGDLS and CDR2 YYNGEE. The CDR3 runs 14 residues. Trimming cost V 0 bases and J 2 bases, with 9 bases left between them. The CDR3 DNA reads as TGTGCCAGCAGCGTAGTTAACAGGGCCTACGAGCAGTACTTC. Translation: CASSVVNRAYEQYF.

The V and J genes are TRBV7-3 and TRBJ2-1; a possible D gene is TRBD1 (5 bases). Germline CDR1 and CDR2: SGHTA and FQGTGA. V dropped 2 bases and J dropped 7 bases, with 15 bases sitting between them. The CDR3 runs to 15 residues. The CDR3, as DNA: TGTGCCAGCAGCTTAGGGGCAGGGTTATCGAATGAGCAGTTCTTC. Its protein product is CASSLGAGLSNEQFF.

This rearrangement joins TRBV7-8 to TRBJ2-7; the D gene is possibly TRBD1 (6 bases). The V gene lost 5 bases and the J gene lost 9 bases, with 11 bases spanning the gap. Germline loops: CDR1 SGHVS, CDR2 FQNEAQ. The CDR3 runs 11 residues. CDR3 in amino acids: CASSTRGWQYF. CDR3 nucleotides: TGTGCCAGCAGCACCAGGGGCTGGCAGTACTTC.

This clone came up a few times. This chain uses TRBV15 with TRBJ2-2; 9 nucleotides match TRBD1. The germline V gene encodes CDR1 LNHNV and CDR2 YYDKDF (reference sequence). The CDR3 extends over 17 amino acids. V lost 2 bases to trimming and J lost 3 bases; unmatched junction nucleotides: 7. In DNA, the CDR3 is TGTGCCACCAGCAGAAGAAGGACAGGGGCCCACACCGGGGAGCTGTTTTTT. Encoded protein: CATSRRRTGAHTGELFF. Using reference TRBV15 and TRBJ2-2 for the parts outside the CDR3, the full variable domain is DAMVIQNPRYQVTQFGKPVTLSCSQTLNHNVMYWYQQKSSQAPKLLFHYYDKDFNNEADTPDNFQSRRPNTSFCFLDIRSPGLGDTAMYLCATSRRRTGAHTGELFFGEGSRLTVL.

This chain uses TRBV28 with TRBJ2-3; 9 bases fit TRBD1. Germline values: CDR1 MDHEN, CDR2 SYDVKM. V trimming: 8 bases; J trimming: 5 bases; junction bases outside the gene matches: 14. This CDR3 is 16 amino acids long. The CDR3 sequence: CASLARDRVRQDTQYF. CDR3 DNA sequence: TGTGCCAGCCTCGCGCGGGACAGGGTACGTCAAGATACGCAGTATTTT.

This clone has a single count. The V gene is TRBV2, the J gene TRBJ2-2; D is undetermined. Germline assignment: CDR1 SNHLY and CDR2 FYNNEI. The ends were cut back, 7 bases at V and 2 bases at J, with 5 bases in the middle. The CDR3 is 12 residues long. The CDR3 is CASTLNTGELFF. The DNA of the CDR3 is TGTGCCAGCACCTTAAACACCGGGGAGCTGTTTTTT.